A single sample gave rise to the 21 T cell receptor beta chains below, sequenced in a study of Graves' ophthalmopathy and Graves' hyperthyroidism. Beta-chain TCR CDR3 regions were amplified from RNA transcripts. Amplification began with first-round RT-PCR using HTBI primers, then second-round multiplex PCR was performed. Using its own MiXCR run on the multiplex PCR reads, TCRdb lists one record per CDR3 protein. The data show approximately 330,000 distinct CDR3 sequences, roughly 17% seen once. Sequenced material: peripheral blood. These TCRs come from an adult man with Graves' ophthalmopathy.

This clonotype was picked up many times. The chain has TRBV6-5 and TRBJ1-1, with 7 bases lining up with TRBD1. The CDR3 runs 16 residues. Germline CDR1 reads MNHEY; CDR2 reads SVGAGI. Germline trimming cut 5 bases from V and 2 bases from J; bases unmatched to any gene: 11. Here the CDR3 DNA reads TGTGCCAGCAGTCTCGACAGGGATGGTCGAAACACTGAAGCTTTCTTT. Protein sequence: CASSLDRDGRNTEAFF.

This clonotype was picked up many times. The chain joins TRBV6-2 or TRBV6-3 to TRBJ1-2, with TRBD1 matching over 7 bases. CDR3 size: 13 residues. V shed 6 bases, J shed 7 bases, and the junction held 8 bases outside the gene matches. CDR1 is MNHEY, CDR2 SVGEGT, per germline. CDR3 residues: CASRRGQASGYTF. CDR3 sequence (DNA): TGTGCCAGCAGACGCGGACAGGCGTCTGGCTACACCTTC.

This clonotype showed up many times. This chain links TRBV6-2 or TRBV6-3 with TRBJ2-7; 10 nucleotides match TRBD2. The CDR3 is 14 residues long. V shed 6 bases, J shed 6 bases, and the junction held 8 bases outside the gene matches. Per the germline V gene, CDR1 is MNHEY and CDR2 is SVGEGT. The CDR3 DNA reads TGTGCCAGCAGACAACTAGCGGGATTCCTCGAGCAGTACTTC. This codes for CASRQLAGFLEQYF.

This clonotype was seen a few times. The CDR3 nucleotides are TGCGCCAGCAGCCAAACAGGGGGCCTCTATGGCTACACCTTC. Its protein product is CASSQTGGLYGYTF. The chain uses TRBV4-1 and TRBJ1-2; 9 nucleotides align to TRBD1. This CDR3 region has 14 residues. CDR1 is MGHRA and CDR2 is YSYEKL in the germline V gene. After removal of 2 bases from V and 4 bases from J, the junction contained 2 bases not matched to a gene.

This clonotype was observed at least ten times. J is TRBJ1-2 and V is TRBV7-2; the D is unclear. Per germline, CDR1 SGHTA and CDR2 FQGNSA. V lost 5 bases, J lost 0 bases, and 13 bases lay in between. This CDR3 has 15 residues. This CDR3 reads CASSGSGSSNYGYTF. CDR3 DNA: TGTGCCAGCAGCGGGTCAGGCTCCTCTAACTATGGCTACACCTTC. The full variable domain, in which reference TRBV7-2 and TRBJ1-2 provide the parts outside the CDR3, is GAGVSQSPSNKVTEKGKDVELRCDPISGHTALYWYRQSLGQGLEFLIYFQGNSAPDKSGLPSDRFSAERTGGSVSTLTIQRTQQEDSAVYLCASSGSGSSNYGYTFGSGTRLTVV.

Ten or more counts support this clonotype. The V gene is TRBV15, the J gene TRBJ1-2; D remains unclear. The CDR3 extends over 14 amino acids. The germline CDR1 and CDR2 sequences are LNHNV and YYDKDF (reference sequence). V shed 5 bases and J shed 8 bases, with 18 bases lying between them. The chain's CDR3 is CATSHRLDYQGYTF. CDR3 DNA sequence: TGTGCCACCAGCCACCGACTGGACTACCAGGGCTACACCTTC.

The CDR3 region has the DNA TGTGCCAGCAGCTTAAACGCCGGGACTAGCCGCGGGACCCAGTACTTC. Protein: CASSLNAGTSRGTQYF. The V and J genes are TRBV13 and TRBJ2-5, with 9 nucleotides matching TRBD2. This CDR3 spans 16 amino acids. Germline V gives CDR1 PRHDT, CDR2 FYEKMQ (reference sequence). V trimming: 2 bases; J trimming: 7 bases; junction bases outside the gene matches: 11.

The table lists this clonotype with many counts. The chain employs TRBV3-1 and TRBJ1-2, with a tentative D call TRBD1 (5 bases). Trimming left V 0 bases short and J 4 bases short, with 12 bases between. CDR3 length: 15 residues. Looked up from germline, CDR1 is LGHDT and CDR2 is YNNKEL (reference sequence). The CDR3, as DNA: TGTGCCAGCAGCCAAGAAGTTCAGGGTTCCTATGGCTACACCTTC. Translating it yields CASSQEVQGSYGYTF.

This clonotype was seen many times. It is unclear where the CDR3 begins or ends on the DNA, so no DNA is shown, and the CDR3 is as TCRdb lists it. The chain is built from TRBV7-2 and TRBJ1-2; the listed D gene, TRBD1, was not tested against the DNA. Germline V gene lookup returns CDR1 SGHTA and CDR2 FQGNSA. With termini counted, the CDR3 has 16 amino acids. CDR3 in amino acids: CASSLAQGGFGNGYTF.

This clonotype was detected ten times or more. The junction shows a germline mismatch at one end, possibly a read error. The chain couples TRBV5-1 to TRBJ2-2; D tentatively fits TRBD1 or TRBD2 (5 bases each). The CDR3 consists of 14 residues. Germline V gives CDR1 SGHRS, CDR2 YFSETQ. CDR3 DNA: TGCACCAGCAGCTTGGGACGGAGCACCGGGGAGCTGTTTTTT. This encodes CTSSLGRSTGELFF. The full variable domain, rest sourced from reference TRBV5-1 and TRBJ2-2, is KAGVTQTPRYLIKTRGQQVTLSCSPISGHRSVSWYQQTPGQGLQFLFEYFSETQRNKGNFPGRFSGRQFSNSRSEMNVSTLELGDSALYLCTSSLGRSTGELFFGEGSRLTVL.

The CDR3 DNA reads TGCGCCAGCAGTCTAACGTCCACCTCCTACGAGCAGTACTTC. It specifies CASSLTSTSYEQYF. The V and J genes are TRBV5-1 and TRBJ2-7; D unclear. The CDR3 loop spans 14 amino acids. CDR1 SGHRS and CDR2 YFSETQ come from the germline V gene. Trimming took off 5 bases at V and 0 bases at J, with 12 bases between the two ends.

The table lists this clonotype with many counts. The chain joins TRBV5-1 to TRBJ1-1; a possible D gene is TRBD1 (5 bases). The CDR3 is 14 residues long. V lost 6 bases and J 7 bases, leaving 19 bases between the germline ends. CDR1 and CDR2 from the germline V gene are SGHRS and YFSETQ. As DNA, the CDR3 is TGCGCCAGCACCTACCAAGACGGGGGTGGTGAAGCTTTCTTT. Translated, it gives CASTYQDGGGEAFF. The complete variable domain, with remaining parts taken from reference TRBV5-1 and TRBJ1-1, reads KAGVTQTPRYLIKTRGQQVTLSCSPISGHRSVSWYQQTPGQGLQFLFEYFSETQRNKGNFPGRFSGRQFSNSRSEMNVSTLELGDSALYLCASTYQDGGGEAFFGQGTRLTVV.

This clonotype has ten or more counts. The CDR3 region has the DNA TGTGCCAGCAGTTGGACAGGGGTTCTGCACACTGAAGCTTTCTTT. Translated: CASSWTGVLHTEAFF. The chain joins TRBV6-2 or TRBV6-3 to TRBJ1-1; TRBD1 matches at 9 bases. The CDR3 is made up of 15 amino acids. Trimming took 4 bases from V and 3 from J; bases not matched to a gene: 6. The germline CDR1 and CDR2 sequences are MNHEY and SVGEGT.

This clonotype was counted many times. The CDR3 DNA is TGTGCCAGCAGTCCATCTAGCGGGCGCTCCTACGAGCAGTACTTC. It yields the protein CASSPSSGRSYEQYF. The chain has TRBV28 and TRBJ2-7, with 8 bases that match TRBD2. Looked up from germline, CDR1 is MDHEN and CDR2 is SYDVKM. The CDR3 is 15 amino acids. V was clipped by 5 bases and J by 0 bases; unmatched bases: 6.

This rearrangement joins TRBV18 to TRBJ1-1; D is ambiguous. V was shortened by 8 bases and J by 1 base, with 14 bases between the two germline ends. CDR1 and CDR2 from the germline V gene are KGHSH and LQKENI. This CDR3 has 14 residues. The DNA of the CDR3 is TGTGCCAGCAGTTTGACACGGTGGAACACTGAAGCTTTCTTT. Its translation: CASSLTRWNTEAFF.

This clonotype occurred many times. This chain connects TRBV5-1 to TRBJ2-2; D not certain. The CDR3 length is 15 residues. The germline gives CDR1 SGHRS, CDR2 YFSETQ. The germline V and J ends were trimmed by 7 bases and 2 bases, with 15 bases remaining between them. For the CDR3, the DNA is TGCGCCAGCGGCGGTACTTGGCCCAACACCGGGGAGCTGTTTTTT. Translating it yields CASGGTWPNTGELFF.

This clonotype was seen many times. The V gene is TRBV15, the J gene TRBJ1-5; 7 positions agree with TRBD1. From germline, CDR1 is LNHNV and CDR2 YYDKDF (reference sequence). V trimming: 1 base; J trimming: 6 bases; junction bases outside the gene matches: 3. This CDR3 comprises 14 residues. CDR3 sequence (DNA): TGTGCCACCAGCAGAGCGAGGGGGCCTCAGCCCCAGCATTTT. It encodes CATSRARGPQPQHF.

The V call is TRBV6-2 or TRBV6-3, the J call TRBJ1-5; 9 bases are shared with TRBD1. In germline, CDR1 is MNHEY, CDR2 SVGEGT. The CDR3 spans 16 residues. J lost 6 bases, V lost 6 bases, and 12 bases had no gene match. As DNA, the CDR3 is TGTGCCAGCAGAGGCCCTAGGACAGGGGTTGGTCAGCCCCAGCATTTT. It encodes CASRGPRTGVGQPQHF.

This clonotype has at least ten counts. V gene TRBV4-1 combines with J gene TRBJ1-2; D uncertain. Germline lookup yields CDR1 MGHRA and CDR2 YSYEKL. There are 11 residues in the CDR3. Trimming removed 3 bases from V and 8 bases from J, with 7 bases in between. The CDR3 here is CASSQGGGYTF. CDR3 nucleotide sequence: TGCGCCAGCAGCCAGGGTGGCGGCTACACCTTC.

Worth noting for this clonotype: A much larger clone differs from this one at a single base, so this may be a read error. The rearrangement joins TRBV19 to TRBJ1-1; D unresolved. CDR1 is LNHDA and CDR2 is SQIVND in the germline V gene (reference sequence). The germline V and J ends were trimmed by 8 bases and 1 base, with 17 bases remaining between them. The CDR3 has 15 amino acids. This CDR3 is CASDPGSLTNTEAFF. CDR3 sequence (DNA): TGTGCCAGTGACCCCGGGAGTCTCACGAACACTGAAGCTTTCTTT. The whole variable domain, remainder taken from reference TRBV19 and TRBJ1-1, is DGGITQSPKYLFRKEGQNVTLSCEQNLNHDAMYWYRQDPGQGLRLIYYSQIVNDFQKGDIAEGYSVSREKKESFPLTVTSAQKNPTAFYLCASDPGSLTNTEAFFGQGTRLTVV.

This clonotype was counted many times. The J gene is TRBJ1-3, the V gene TRBV5-1; D uncertain. The length of the CDR3 is 14 residues. V was clipped by 3 bases and J by 2 bases, with 9 bases between them. The germline V gene encodes CDR1 SGHRS and CDR2 YFSETQ. The CDR3 DNA is TGCGCCAGCAGCTCAACCTATACTGGAAACACCATATATTTT. Its translation is CASSSTYTGNTIYF.